This T cell receptor (beta chain) was documented in a study of OX40 agonist ivuxolimab in advanced cancers. Study background: Each dose-escalation patient presented with hepatocellular carcinoma, melanoma, renal cell or head and neck cancer. Three partial responders included one hepatocellular carcinoma patient and two cutaneous melanoma patients.

Trimming stripped 1 base from V and 6 bases from J, with 13 bases between. The V gene's germline CDR1 is LNHDA and CDR2 SQIVND (reference sequence). The CDR3 loop spans 14 amino acids. The assay was immunoSEQ multiplex PCR, and TCRdb's table has in-frame clones only and misses some. The data contain fewer than 55,000 clones, 80% to 90% of them singletons. This clone was observed once. The chain joins TRBV19 to TRBJ2-7, with D perhaps given as TRBD1 or TRBD2 (5 bases each). The source was CD4+ or CD8+ T cells sorted from blood, collected in a trial of the OX40 agonist ivuxolimab. This clonotype was obtained from an adult with an advanced solid tumor such as melanoma, head and neck, liver or kidney cancer. In nucleotides, the CDR3 is TGTGCCAGTAGTATAGGAGGGGATTCTCGCGAGCAGTACTTC. Translating gives CASSIGGDSREQYF.